A single sample gave rise to the 8 T cell receptor beta chains below, sequenced in a study of cytomegalovirus exposure and HLA in healthy donors. The PCR was carried out with 60 Vbeta primers and 13 Jbeta primers. TCRdb's copy holds only in-frame clones and misses some; the assay was immunoSEQ multiplex PCR. The sample records under 300,000 clones, around two thirds being singletons. The sample taken for sequencing was PBMCs. The receptors originated from a female donor in good health and CMV-seronegative.

J is TRBJ2-5 and V is TRBV7-6; TRBD1 is a possible D gene (5 bases). The CDR3 is 15 amino acids. CDR1 and CDR2 from the germline V gene are SGHVS and FNYEAQ. Trimming left V 5 bases short and J 3 bases short, with 16 bases between. This chain's CDR3 is CASSPGFRAEETQYF. CDR3 in DNA: TGTGCCAGCAGCCCGGGTTTCAGGGCGGAAGAGACCCAGTACTTC.

Of note for this clone: One junction end does not reproduce the germline sequence, and a read error may be involved. The chain joins TRBV7-9 to TRBJ1-5; D is uncertain. The CDR3 has 13 amino acids. CDR1 SEHNR and CDR2 FQNEAQ come from the germline V gene (reference sequence). The CDR3 here is CSSSLEGLQPQHF. CDR3 sequence (DNA): TGTTCCAGCAGCCTGGAGGGTCTCCAGCCCCAGCATTTT. The whole variable domain, remainder taken from reference TRBV7-9 and TRBJ1-5, is DTGVSQNPRHKITKRGQNVTFRCDPISEHNRLYWYRQTLGQGPEFLTYFQNEAQLEKSRLLSDRFSAERPKGSFSTLEIQRTEQGDSAMYLCSSSLEGLQPQHFGDGTRLSIL.

CDR3: CATSGQRQRSGNTIYF. The CDR3 nucleotides are TGTGCCACCAGCGGACAAAGACAGCGCTCTGGAAACACCATATATTTT. The gene calls are TRBV15 and TRBJ1-3; D is perhaps TRBD1 (5 bases). The V gene lost 5 bases and the J gene lost 0 bases, with 14 bases spanning the gap. This CDR3 contains 16 residues. Germline V gives CDR1 LNHNV, CDR2 YYDKDF (reference sequence). The full variable domain, in which reference TRBV15 and TRBJ1-3 provide the parts outside the CDR3, is DAMVIQNPRYQVTQFGKPVTLSCSQTLNHNVMYWYQQKSSQAPKLLFHYYDKDFNNEADTPDNFQSRRPNTSFCFLDIRSPGLGDTAMYLCATSGQRQRSGNTIYFGEGSWLTVV.

This rearrangement joins TRBV27 to TRBJ2-7, with D maybe TRBD2 (6 bases). The V and J ends lost 0 bases and 6 bases respectively, with 15 bases between them. CDR3 length equals 15 residues. Per the germline V gene, CDR1 is MNHEY and CDR2 is SMNVEV (reference sequence). CDR3 residues: CASSLSSGVGSEQYF. The CDR3 DNA sequence: TGTGCCAGCAGTTTATCGTCGGGGGTGGGAAGCGAGCAGTACTTC.

The V call is TRBV5-1, the J call TRBJ2-1, with D perhaps matching TRBD2 (6 bases). The V gene lost 4 bases and the J gene lost 4 bases, with 18 bases spanning the gap. CDR1 and CDR2 (germline): SGHRS, YFSETQ. This CDR3 contains 16 residues. The DNA for the CDR3 is TGCGCCAGCAGCGGACCGGGACTGGGGCTTTACAATGAGCAGTTCTTC. Its translation: CASSGPGLGLYNEQFF.

V and J are TRBV7-6 and TRBJ2-3, with a tentative D call TRBD2 (6 bases). V shed 2 bases and J shed 2 bases, with 8 bases lying between them. Germline V gene sequence: CDR1 SGHVS, CDR2 FNYEAQ. The CDR3 spans 14 residues. Here the CDR3 reads CASSLLAITDTQYF. The CDR3 coding sequence is TGTGCCAGCAGCTTACTAGCGATCACAGATACGCAGTATTTT.

The chain is built from TRBV18 and TRBJ2-1, with D possibly matching TRBD1 (5 bases). The CDR3 loop spans 15 amino acids. The V gene's germline CDR1 is KGHSH and CDR2 LQKENI. Trimming stripped 1 base from V and 0 bases from J, with 7 bases between. CDR3 DNA: TGTGCCAGCTCACCACAGGGGAACTCCTACAATGAGCAGTTCTTC. As protein: CASSPQGNSYNEQFF.

The V gene is TRBV2, the J gene TRBJ2-1; D might be TRBD2 (6 bases). Deletions cut 8 bases from V and 9 bases from J, with 14 bases between. The CDR3 covers 12 residues. The germline gives CDR1 SNHLY, CDR2 FYNNEI. The CDR3 DNA follows: TGTGCCAGCGTACTTCCGGGAGTTGAGCAGTTCTTC. Amino acid sequence: CASVLPGVEQFF.